This T cell receptor beta chain was captured by sequencing in a study of cytomegalovirus exposure and HLA in healthy donors. This clone was picked up one time. Its target is not known. Regarding the study as a whole: Reported performance of the classifier showed diagnosis of cytomegalovirus status with high specificity and sensitivity. Rare sequences made up most TCRs, while some public TCRs were found in many donors.

The PCR made use of 60 Vbeta and 13 Jbeta primers. Generated by immunoSEQ multiplex PCR, the TCRdb table keeps only in-frame clones and is missing some. Of roughly 150,000 clones listed, over 70% are singletons. Per the germline V gene, CDR1 is MNHEY and CDR2 is SVGAGI. The V end was cut by 0 bases, the J end by 6 bases, with 9 bases between. The CDR3 is 14 residues long. Sequencing input: PBMCs. This chain joins TRBV6-5 and TRBJ1-5; no definite D call. The receptor was isolated from a woman aged 35 to 49 in good health and CMV-seronegative. CDR3 sequence: CASSYSSGSQPQHF. CDR3 DNA: TGTGCCAGCAGTTACTCGTCCGGGAGTCAGCCCCAGCATTTT.